These 18 T cell receptor beta chains share one sample of origin, sequenced in a study of T-cell memory formation after mild COVID-19. TCRdb called the 5' RACE reads again in MiXCR, with one record for every CDR3 protein. Among under 700,000 distinct CDR3 sequences, roughly 20% were seen once, and the ten largest hold approximately 12%. The sample comprised PBMCs or a T cell subset sorted from them (not recorded which). The receptors shown here come from an adult woman who had mild COVID-19 (a few samples of this study predate the infection). Cell type and time point are not known.

This clonotype was detected a few times. V gene TRBV6-5 combines with J gene TRBJ2-1; 8 nucleotides align to TRBD2. CDR3 length equals 12 residues. V lost 6 bases, J lost 15 bases, and 10 bases stayed unmatched. Germline CDR1 is MNHEY and CDR2 is SVGAGI. CDR3 sequence: CASRSTSGRSFF. The CDR3 region has the DNA TGTGCCAGCAGGTCTACTAGCGGAAGGTCGTTCTTC.

This clonotype has ten or more counts. The chain couples TRBV6-5 to TRBJ2-1; D remains ambiguous. CDR3 length: 15 amino acids. V was shortened by 6 bases and J by 3 bases, with 15 bases between the two germline ends. Germline V gene data show CDR1 as MNHEY and CDR2 as SVGAGI. The CDR3 DNA follows: TGTGCCAGCAGGAACGCGGACGGCTTCTACAATGAGCAGTTCTTC. This translates into CASRNADGFYNEQFF.

A few counts support this clonotype. The V call is TRBV24-1, the J call TRBJ2-5, with a possible D match to TRBD2 (5 bases). The germline V and J ends were trimmed by 6 bases and 4 bases, with 11 bases remaining between them. Germline V gene sequence: CDR1 KGHDR, CDR2 SFDVKD. This CDR3 contains 13 residues. CDR3 coding DNA: TGTGCCACCAGTCTGGACGGGGTAGAGACCCAGTACTTC. It yields the protein CATSLDGVETQYF.

In its sample, this clonotype was seen many times. Sequence at one end of the junction differs from germline and may be a read error. The rearrangement joins TRBV4-1 to TRBJ1-1; D is uncertain. The CDR3 has 13 residues. Germline values: CDR1 MGHRA, CDR2 YSYEKL. The DNA for the CDR3 is TGTGCCAGCAGCCAAGAAGGAGGCACTGAAGCTTTCTTT. Its translation is CASSQEGGTEAFF.

The chain couples TRBV7-6 to TRBJ2-3; 12 nucleotides line up with TRBD2. The germline V gene encodes CDR1 SGHVS and CDR2 FNYEAQ. V gave up 3 bases and J gave up 0 bases; unmatched junction bases: 1. The CDR3 has 16 residues. In nucleotides, the CDR3 is TGTGCCAGCAGCTTCGGACTAGCGGGGAGCACAGATACGCAGTATTTT. It translates to CASSFGLAGSTDTQYF.

The sample holds a few counts of this clonotype. The rearrangement joins TRBV19 to TRBJ1-5, with 7 positions matching TRBD1. The trim removed 5 bases at V and 5 bases at J, leaving 3 bases unmatched. The CDR3 is 13 amino acids. Germline V lookup: CDR1 LNHDA, CDR2 SQIVND (reference sequence). CDR3 sequence reads: CASSQTGYQPQHF. CDR3 nucleotide sequence: TGTGCCAGTAGTCAGACAGGGTATCAGCCCCAGCATTTT.

The gene calls are TRBV6-5 and TRBJ2-5, with D tentatively TRBD1 (6 bases). Trimming pared 6 bases from V and 2 bases from J, leaving 10 bases between. Germline CDR1 and CDR2: MNHEY and SVGAGI. The length of the CDR3 is 13 residues. CDR3 sequence reads: CASSRGQQETQYF. CDR3 sequence (DNA): TGTGCCAGCAGCCGTGGACAGCAAGAGACCCAGTACTTC.

This clonotype was seen more than once but under ten times. The V and J genes are TRBV7-3 and TRBJ2-7; TRBD2 is a possible D gene (5 bases). The CDR3 has 13 residues. Germline lookup yields CDR1 SGHTA and CDR2 FQGTGA. Trimming took off 4 bases at V and 3 bases at J, with 10 bases between the two ends. The CDR3 region is CASSYGEFYEQYF. The CDR3 DNA is TGTGCCAGCAGCTACGGGGAGTTCTACGAGCAGTACTTC.

The chain recombines TRBV4-1 with TRBJ1-2; D may be TRBD1 (5 bases). Germline loops: CDR1 MGHRA, CDR2 YSYEKL. V lost 0 bases to trimming and J lost 2 bases, with 13 bases between them. The CDR3 sequence is 16 residues long. The CDR3 DNA sequence: TGCGCCAGCAGCCAAGATCGATGGGCAGGGAACTATGGCTACACCTTC. This sequence encodes CASSQDRWAGNYGYTF.

This clonotype has a handful of counts. The gene calls are TRBV5-1 and TRBJ1-2, with 7 bases fitting TRBD1. Per germline, CDR1 SGHRS and CDR2 YFSETQ. V gave up 3 bases and J gave up 2 bases; unmatched junction bases: 4. There are 14 residues in the CDR3. For the CDR3, the DNA is TGCGCCAGCAGCTCGAGGACAGGCAACTATGGCTACACCTTC. This gives the protein CASSSRTGNYGYTF.

This clonotype was recorded at least ten times. The junction departs from the called germline gene at one end, perhaps through a read error. The chain combines TRBV7-7 with TRBJ2-3; no firm D call. This CDR3 has 13 residues. The V gene's germline CDR1 is SSHAT and CDR2 FNYEAQ (reference sequence). The DNA of the CDR3 is TGTGCTAGCAGCTTATACAGCACAGATACGCAGTATTTT. This encodes CASSLYSTDTQYF.

The chain links TRBV29-1 to TRBJ1-1, with D unresolved. CDR3 length: 11 amino acids. Trimming left V 4 bases short and J 6 bases short, with 9 bases between. CDR1 and CDR2 (germline): SQVTM, ANQGSEA. CDR3 nucleotide sequence: TGCAGCGTTGGGCAGCCCGCTGAAGCTTTCTTT. Translating gives CSVGQPAEAFF.

This clonotype turned up a few times. The V gene is TRBV25-1, the J gene TRBJ2-2; maybe TRBD2 (6 bases). CDR3 size: 16 residues. Germline V gene data show CDR1 as MGHDK and CDR2 as SYGVNS. The germline V and J ends were trimmed by 2 bases and 6 bases, with 16 bases remaining between them. DNA of the CDR3: TGTGCCAGCAGTGAAGTTCTCGGTTGGGGGGCCGGGGAGCTGTTTTTT. This codes for CASSEVLGWGAGELFF. Complete variable domain (other parts from reference TRBV25-1 and TRBJ2-2): EADIYQTPRYLVIGTGKKITLECSQTMGHDKMYWYQQDPGMELHLIHYSYGVNSTEKGDLSSESTVSRIRTEHFPLTLESARPSHTSQYLCASSEVLGWGAGELFFGEGSRLTVL.

The rearrangement joins TRBV5-1 to TRBJ1-1; 9 bases fit TRBD1. This CDR3 is 13 amino acids long. Trimming took 5 bases from V and 7 from J; bases not matched to a gene: 6. Germline V gives CDR1 SGHRS, CDR2 YFSETQ. Here the CDR3 DNA reads TGCGCCAGCAGTTCTGACAGGGGGAATGAAGCTTTCTTT. Translating gives CASSSDRGNEAFF.

This clonotype was observed a handful of times. This chain connects TRBV6-5 to TRBJ2-7; tentative D call: TRBD1 (5 bases). Germline V gene sequence: CDR1 MNHEY, CDR2 SVGAGI. The CDR3 covers 14 residues. The ends were cut back, 2 bases at V and 2 bases at J, with 10 bases in the middle. The CDR3 region is CASSYGALTYEQYF. In nucleotides, the CDR3 is TGTGCCAGCAGTTACGGGGCTCTAACCTACGAGCAGTACTTC.

V and J are TRBV7-6 and TRBJ2-1, with TRBD2 identical over 9 bases. V trimming: 6 bases; J trimming: 10 bases; junction bases outside the gene matches: 10. Germline V gives CDR1 SGHVS, CDR2 FNYEAQ. The CDR3 is 14 amino acids. CDR3 sequence reads: CASRLGGGAEEQFF. In nucleotides, the CDR3 is TGTGCCAGCAGACTGGGCGGGGGGGCAGAGGAGCAGTTCTTC.

This clonotype showed up just a few times. This sequence joins TRBV11-1 and TRBJ1-1, with D possibly TRBD1 on 6 matching bases. V was cut by 4 bases and J by 1 base, with 10 bases left in between. CDR1 is SGHAT and CDR2 is FQDESV in the germline V gene (reference sequence). The CDR3 is 14 amino acids. CDR3 nucleotides: TGTGCCAGCAGCTACCAACAGGGGAACACTGAAGCTTTCTTT. Translated: CASSYQQGNTEAFF.

The genes are TRBV11-2 and TRBJ1-1, with 7 bases lining up with TRBD1. V shed 4 bases, J shed 2 bases, and the junction held 7 bases outside the gene matches. The CDR3 totals 15 residues. Germline V gene data show CDR1 as SGHAT and CDR2 as FQNNGV. CDR3 coding DNA: TGTGCCAGCAGCTCTTTGACAGGGAAAAACACTGAAGCTTTCTTT. It codes for CASSSLTGKNTEAFF.